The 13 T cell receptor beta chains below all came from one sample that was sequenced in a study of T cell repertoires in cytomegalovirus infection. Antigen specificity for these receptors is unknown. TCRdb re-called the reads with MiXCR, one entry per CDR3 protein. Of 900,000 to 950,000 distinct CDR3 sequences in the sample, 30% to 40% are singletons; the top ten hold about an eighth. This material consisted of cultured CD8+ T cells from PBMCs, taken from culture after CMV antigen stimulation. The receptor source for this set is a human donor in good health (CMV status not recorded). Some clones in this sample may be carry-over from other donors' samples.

CDR3 amino acids: CASSFMTASNYGYTF. In nucleotides, the CDR3 is TGTGCCAGCAGTTTCATGACAGCGTCTAACTATGGCTACACCTTC. The chain couples TRBV2 to TRBJ1-2; the D gene is possibly TRBD1 (5 bases). This CDR3 comprises 15 residues. In germline, CDR1 is SNHLY, CDR2 FYNNEI. Between the trimmed V and J ends, which lost 5 bases and 0 bases, there was a span of 13 bases.

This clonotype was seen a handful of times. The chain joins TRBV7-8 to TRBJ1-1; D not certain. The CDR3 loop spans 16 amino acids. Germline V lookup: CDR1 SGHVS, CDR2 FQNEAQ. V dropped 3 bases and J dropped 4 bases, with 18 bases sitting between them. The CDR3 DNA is TGTGCCAGCAGCTTTAGCGATGGGGAGTTGGGCACTGAAGCTTTCTTT. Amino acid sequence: CASSFSDGELGTEAFF.

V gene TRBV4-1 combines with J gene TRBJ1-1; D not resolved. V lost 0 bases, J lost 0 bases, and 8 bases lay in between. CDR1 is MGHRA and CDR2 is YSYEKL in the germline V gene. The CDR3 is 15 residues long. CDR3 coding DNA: TGCGCCAGCAGCCAAGATATGGACCTGAACACTGAAGCTTTCTTT. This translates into CASSQDMDLNTEAFF.

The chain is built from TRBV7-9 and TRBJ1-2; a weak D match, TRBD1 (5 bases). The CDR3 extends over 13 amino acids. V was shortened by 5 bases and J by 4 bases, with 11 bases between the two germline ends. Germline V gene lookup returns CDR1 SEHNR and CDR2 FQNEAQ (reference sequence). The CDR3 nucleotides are TGTGCCAGCAGCGTGGACATGTTCTATGGCTACACCTTC. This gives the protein CASSVDMFYGYTF.

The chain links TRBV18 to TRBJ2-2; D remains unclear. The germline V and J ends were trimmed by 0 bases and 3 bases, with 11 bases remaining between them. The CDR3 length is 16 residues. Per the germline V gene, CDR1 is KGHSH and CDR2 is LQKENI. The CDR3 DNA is TGTGCCAGCTCACCACCGCTGGCCAGCGACACCGGGGAGCTGTTTTTT. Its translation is CASSPPLASDTGELFF.

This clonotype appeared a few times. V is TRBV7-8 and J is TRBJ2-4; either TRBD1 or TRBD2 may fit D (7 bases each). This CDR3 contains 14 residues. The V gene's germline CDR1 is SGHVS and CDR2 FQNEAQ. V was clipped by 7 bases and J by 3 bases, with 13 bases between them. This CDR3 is CASTPGGDKNIQYF. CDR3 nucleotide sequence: TGTGCCAGCACCCCAGGGGGGGACAAAAACATTCAGTACTTC.

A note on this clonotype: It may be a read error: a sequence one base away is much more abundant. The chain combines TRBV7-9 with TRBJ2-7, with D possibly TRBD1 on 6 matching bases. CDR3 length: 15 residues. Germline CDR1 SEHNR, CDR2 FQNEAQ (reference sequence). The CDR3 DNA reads TGTGCCAACAGCTTCGGCAGGGGTCCCACCTACGAGCAGTACTTC. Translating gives CANSFGRGPTYEQYF. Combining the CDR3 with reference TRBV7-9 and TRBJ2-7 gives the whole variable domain DTGVSQNPRHKITKRGQNVTFRCDPISEHNRLYWYRQTLGQGPEFLTYFQNEAQLEKSRLLSDRFSAERPKGSFSTLEIQRTEQGDSAMYLCANSFGRGPTYEQYFGPGTRLTVT.

The CDR3: CASSLGTQGGRQYV. CDR3 DNA: TGTGCCAGCAGCTTAGGAACCCAGGGAGGTCGGCAGTACGTC. V gene TRBV7-9 combines with J gene TRBJ2-7, with D possibly matching TRBD2 (6 bases). V lost 1 base and J lost 9, with 16 bases in between. The CDR3 totals 14 residues. Germline V gene sequence: CDR1 SEHNR, CDR2 FQNEAQ (reference sequence).

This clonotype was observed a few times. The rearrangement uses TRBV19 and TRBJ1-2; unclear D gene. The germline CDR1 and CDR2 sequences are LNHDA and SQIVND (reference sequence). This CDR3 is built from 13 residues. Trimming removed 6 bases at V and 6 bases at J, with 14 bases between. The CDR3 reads CASRREWADGYTF. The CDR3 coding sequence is TGTGCCAGTAGGCGCGAGTGGGCGGATGGCTACACCTTC. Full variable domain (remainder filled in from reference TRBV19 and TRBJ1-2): DGGITQSPKYLFRKEGQNVTLSCEQNLNHDAMYWYRQDPGQGLRLIYYSQIVNDFQKGDIAEGYSVSREKKESFPLTVTSAQKNPTAFYLCASRREWADGYTFGSGTRLTVV.

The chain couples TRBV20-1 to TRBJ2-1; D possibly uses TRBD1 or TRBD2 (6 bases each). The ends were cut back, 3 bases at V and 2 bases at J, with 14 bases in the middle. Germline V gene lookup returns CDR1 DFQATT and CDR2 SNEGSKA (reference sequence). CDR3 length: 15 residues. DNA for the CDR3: TGCAGTGCTAGGTTTAGGGGGGCGGCCTACAATGAGCAGTTCTTC. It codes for CSARFRGAAYNEQFF.

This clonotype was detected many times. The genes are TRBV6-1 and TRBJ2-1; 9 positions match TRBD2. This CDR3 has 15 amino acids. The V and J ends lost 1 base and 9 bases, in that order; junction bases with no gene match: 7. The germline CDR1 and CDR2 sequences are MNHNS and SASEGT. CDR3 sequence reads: CASSEEGGGAFEQFF. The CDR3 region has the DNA TGTGCCAGCAGTGAAGAAGGCGGGGGGGCCTTTGAGCAGTTCTTC.

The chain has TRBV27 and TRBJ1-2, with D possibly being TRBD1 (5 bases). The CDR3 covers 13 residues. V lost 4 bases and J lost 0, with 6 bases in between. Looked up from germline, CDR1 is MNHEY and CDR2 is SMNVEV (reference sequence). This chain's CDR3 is CASSWGPNYGYTF. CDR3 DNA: TGTGCCAGCAGTTGGGGCCCTAACTATGGCTACACCTTC.

In nucleotides, the CDR3 is TGTGCCAGCAGCCAGTTTACCGGGGAAGGCGAGCAGTACGTC. Its protein product is CASSQFTGEGEQYV. This sequence joins TRBV14 and TRBJ2-7; D might be TRBD2 (5 bases). V was shortened by 3 bases and J by 6 bases, with 15 bases between the two germline ends. Per germline, CDR1 SGHDN and CDR2 FVKESK. This CDR3 region has 14 residues.